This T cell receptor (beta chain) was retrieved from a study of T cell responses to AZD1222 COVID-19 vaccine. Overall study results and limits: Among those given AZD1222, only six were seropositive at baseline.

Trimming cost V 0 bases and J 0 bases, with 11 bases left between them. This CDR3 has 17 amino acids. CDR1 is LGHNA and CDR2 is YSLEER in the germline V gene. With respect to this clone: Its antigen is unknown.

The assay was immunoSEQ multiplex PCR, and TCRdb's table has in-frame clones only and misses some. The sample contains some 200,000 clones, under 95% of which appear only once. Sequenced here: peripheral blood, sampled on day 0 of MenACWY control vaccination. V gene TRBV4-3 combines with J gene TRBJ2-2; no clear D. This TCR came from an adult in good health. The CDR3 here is CASSQDLHSSNTGELFF. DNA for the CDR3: TGCGCCAGCAGCCAAGATTTACACAGTTCGAACACCGGGGAGCTGTTTTTT.